One sample yielded the 24 T cell receptor beta chains listed below, sequenced in a study of cytomegalovirus exposure and HLA in healthy donors. It was with 60 Vbeta and 13 Jbeta primers that the PCR ran. Using immunoSEQ multiplex PCR, the repertoire was profiled, and TCRdb retains in-frame clones only, with some absent. The sample carries 150,000 to 200,000 clones, approximately 86% recorded once. Sequenced input: PBMCs. Receptors originate from a woman in her late teens or twenties in good health and CMV-seronegative.

This clone was detected once. The chain links TRBV6-5 to TRBJ1-1; D is uncertain. Trimming shortened V by 7 bases and J by 6 bases, and 15 bases separated the two germline ends. The germline V gene encodes CDR1 MNHEY and CDR2 SVGAGI. The CDR3 contains 13 residues. CDR3: CASTRTVGAEAFF. CDR3 nucleotide sequence: TGTGCCAGCACCAGAACGGTGGGAGCTGAAGCTTTCTTT.

V usage is TRBV29-1 and J usage is TRBJ1-2; D call uncertain. Germline CDR1 and CDR2: SQVTM and ANQGSEA. This CDR3 is 12 amino acids long. V was pared by 5 bases and J by 4 bases, with 11 bases between. As DNA, the CDR3 is TGCAGCGTTTATGAGGATGGCTATGGCTACACCTTC. Protein: CSVYEDGYGYTF.

V gene TRBV5-6 combines with J gene TRBJ2-2, with TRBD2 matching over 7 bases. The CDR3 runs to 15 residues. In germline, CDR1 is SGHDT, CDR2 YYEEEE. V dropped 6 bases and J dropped 1; count of bases not matched to a gene: 6. CDR3 sequence (DNA): TGTGCCAGCAACAAGCGGGACGGGAACACCGGGGAGCTGTTTTTT. Its translation: CASNKRDGNTGELFF.

The chain uses TRBV12-5 and TRBJ1-1; unclear D gene. V gave up 0 bases and J gave up 8 bases, with 4 bases separating them. The CDR3 has 11 residues. CDR1 and CDR2 from the germline V gene are LGHNT and FRNRAP. The CDR3 bases are TGTGCTAGTGGTTTGGTACGGGAAGCTTTCTTT. Translating it yields CASGLVREAFF.

The V call is TRBV5-4, the J call TRBJ2-3, with 12 nucleotides matching TRBD2. V trimming: 0 bases; J trimming: 7 bases; junction bases outside the gene matches: 3. The germline V gene encodes CDR1 SGHNT and CDR2 YYREEE (reference sequence). The CDR3 extends over 15 amino acids. CDR3 nucleotides: TGTGCCAGCAGCTTGGGACTAGCGGGAGACAATACGCAGTATTTT. It codes for CASSLGLAGDNTQYF.

The chain carries TRBV9 and TRBJ1-3; D is ambiguous. The CDR3 extends over 14 amino acids. Germline lookup yields CDR1 SGDLS and CDR2 YYNGEE. Trimming pared 0 bases from V and 0 bases from J, leaving 4 bases between. The CDR3: CASSVDTSGNTIYF. The CDR3 DNA reads TGTGCCAGCAGCGTAGACACCTCTGGAAACACCATATATTTT.

This clone appeared a few times. This chain uses TRBV5-4 with TRBJ2-3, with 9 bases identical to TRBD1. Germline CDR1 is SGHNT and CDR2 is YYREEE (reference sequence). V lost 2 bases and J lost 5; bases outside the gene matches: 3. The CDR3 contains 14 residues. The CDR3 here is CASSFRQGGDTQYF. The CDR3 DNA sequence: TGTGCCAGCAGCTTTCGACAGGGGGGAGATACGCAGTATTTT. Full variable domain (rest looked up from reference TRBV5-4 and TRBJ2-3): ETGVTQSPTHLIKTRGQQVTLRCSSQSGHNTVSWYQQALGQGPQFIFQYYREEENGRGNFPPRFSGLQFPNYSSELNVNALELDDSALYLCASSFRQGGDTQYFGPGTRLTVL.

The V call is TRBV27, the J call TRBJ1-1; D may be TRBD1 (5 bases). The CDR3 loop spans 11 amino acids. The germline CDR1 and CDR2 sequences are MNHEY and SMNVEV (reference sequence). V dropped 6 bases and J dropped 7 bases, with 9 bases sitting between them. The CDR3: CASSGHLEAFF. CDR3 DNA: TGTGCCAGCAGCGGACACCTTGAAGCTTTCTTT.

The chain has TRBV2 and TRBJ1-5; a possible D gene is TRBD1 (5 bases). CDR3 length: 15 residues. Germline V lookup: CDR1 SNHLY, CDR2 FYNNEI. V lost 2 bases and J lost 1, with 9 bases in between. The CDR3 bases are TGTGCCAGCAGTGAAAGGGGAATGAGCAATCAGCCCCAGCATTTT. Translating it yields CASSERGMSNQPQHF.

This chain connects TRBV11-2 to TRBJ2-5, with D perhaps matching TRBD2 (5 bases). V gave up 4 bases and J gave up 5 bases, with 14 bases separating them. CDR3 length: 14 residues. From germline, CDR1 is SGHAT and CDR2 FQNNGV. The CDR3 region has the DNA TGTGCCAGCAGCTCCCGGGGAGTCCGGGAGACCCAGTACTTC. Its translation: CASSSRGVRETQYF.

The rearrangement uses TRBV7-9 and TRBJ1-1; D ambiguous. Germline V gives CDR1 SEHNR, CDR2 FQNEAQ (reference sequence). CDR3 size: 15 residues. Trimming stripped 2 bases from V and 0 bases from J, with 10 bases between. For the CDR3, the DNA is TGTGCCAGCAGCTTACCGCTCTATATGAACACTGAAGCTTTCTTT. It encodes CASSLPLYMNTEAFF.

This rearrangement joins TRBV7-9 to TRBJ1-4, with D unclear. CDR1 and CDR2 from the germline V gene are SEHNR and FQNEAQ (reference sequence). Trimming pared 8 bases from V and 7 bases from J, leaving 14 bases between. CDR3 length: 13 residues. In nucleotides, the CDR3 is TGTGCCAGCCTGGAACGAGGGCGTGAAAAACTGTTTTTT. This sequence encodes CASLERGREKLFF.

A few counts support this clone. The sample has other DNA sequences that encode this CDR3 too. The chain recombines TRBV4-2 with TRBJ2-6; a weak D match, TRBD1 (5 bases). The CDR3 extends over 16 amino acids. Between the trimmed V and J ends, which lost 0 bases and 2 bases, there was a span of 8 bases. Germline V gene sequence: CDR1 LGHNA, CDR2 YNFKEQ. Written as DNA, the CDR3 is TGTGCCAGCAGCCAAGAACAAGGGGCTGGGGCCAACGTCCTGACTTTC. This codes for CASSQEQGAGANVLTF.

This clone showed up just once. V and J are TRBV2 and TRBJ1-2; the D is unclear. Germline V CDR1 and CDR2: SNHLY, FYNNEI. This CDR3 is built from 15 residues. The V gene lost 7 bases and the J gene lost 0 bases, with 15 bases spanning the gap. The CDR3 spells CASTLLDSANYGYTF. In DNA, the CDR3 is TGTGCCAGCACTCTCCTGGACTCAGCTAACTATGGCTACACCTTC.

The V and J genes are TRBV27 and TRBJ2-7, with 7 bases matching TRBD2. This CDR3 is built from 13 residues. J was trimmed by 4 bases and V by 4 bases; bases with no gene match: 4. The germline V gene has CDR1 MNHEY and CDR2 SMNVEV (reference sequence). The CDR3 reads CASSYTGGYEQYF. CDR3 nucleotide sequence: TGTGCCAGCAGTTATACGGGAGGTTACGAGCAGTACTTC.

This clone occurred once. The chain carries TRBV7-9 and TRBJ1-2; 8 nucleotides agree with TRBD1. The V gene end was trimmed by 6 bases and the J gene end by 3 bases; junction bases not matched to a gene: 6. Germline lookup yields CDR1 SEHNR and CDR2 FQNEAQ (reference sequence). The CDR3 totals 14 residues. CDR3 sequence (DNA): TGTGCCAGCAGGCCTACAGGGGGGTACTATGGCTACACCTTC. Residues: CASRPTGGYYGYTF.

This chain joins TRBV7-3 and TRBJ1-1; D is undetermined. Germline CDR1 is SGHTA and CDR2 is FQGTGA. With 7 bases removed from V and 1 base from J, the gap between germline ends came to 13 bases. This CDR3 region has 14 residues. CDR3 DNA sequence: TGTGCCAGCAAACTGGATCCGGGGAACACTGAAGCTTTCTTT. Residues: CASKLDPGNTEAFF.

The rearrangement joins TRBV28 to TRBJ1-6; D might be TRBD1 (5 bases). Between the trimmed V and J ends, which lost 2 bases and 10 bases, there was a span of 18 bases. The CDR3 sequence is 16 residues long. Germline V CDR1 and CDR2: MDHEN, SYDVKM. The CDR3 reads CASSLNSRGMESPLHF. The CDR3 nucleotides read TGTGCCAGCAGTTTAAATAGCCGGGGGATGGAGTCACCCCTCCACTTT.

The chain employs TRBV30 and TRBJ2-2, with unresolved D. Germline V lookup: CDR1 GTSNPN, CDR2 SVGIG (reference sequence). V gave up 6 bases and J gave up 4 bases, with 15 bases separating them. This CDR3 has 14 residues. CDR3 bases: TGTGCCTGTCGAGCGTGGCTACCCACCGGGGAGCTGTTTTTT. Translated, it gives CACRAWLPTGELFF.

V gene TRBV5-6 combines with J gene TRBJ2-7, with 9 positions matching TRBD1. Germline V gene lookup returns CDR1 SGHDT and CDR2 YYEEEE. The CDR3 has 15 amino acids. The ends lost 4 bases at V and 4 bases at J; junction bases unmatched: 9. The CDR3 here is CASSGAGQGFYEQYF. The CDR3 nucleotides read TGTGCCAGCAGCGGGGCGGGACAGGGTTTTTACGAGCAGTACTTC.

This chain joins TRBV14 and TRBJ2-7; TRBD1 might be the D (5 bases). This CDR3 contains 14 residues. The germline gives CDR1 SGHDN, CDR2 FVKESK. The V and J ends lost 1 base and 2 bases respectively, with 9 bases between them. CDR3 region: CASSQGTNPYEQYF. CDR3 coding DNA: TGTGCCAGCAGCCAAGGGACAAACCCCTACGAGCAGTACTTC.

V and J are TRBV2 and TRBJ2-7; possibly TRBD1 for D (6 bases). The CDR3 totals 12 residues. V lost 5 bases to trimming and J lost 4 bases, with 9 bases between them. Germline values: CDR1 SNHLY, CDR2 FYNNEI. The CDR3 DNA sequence: TGTGCCAGCAGTCTGACAGGATACGAGCAGTACTTC. Its translation: CASSLTGYEQYF.

V is TRBV28 and J is TRBJ2-7, with D maybe TRBD1 (6 bases). Per germline, CDR1 MDHEN and CDR2 SYDVKM. The CDR3 covers 14 residues. Trimming removed 6 bases from V and 4 bases from J, with 16 bases in between. The CDR3 sequence is CASSIWDTKYEQYF. The CDR3 DNA reads TGTGCCAGCAGCATATGGGACACGAAGTACGAGCAGTACTTC.

The V call is TRBV5-1, the J call TRBJ2-1, with TRBD2 identical over 9 bases. V was clipped by 1 base and J by 3 bases; unmatched bases: 20. The CDR3 has 21 amino acids. CDR1 SGHRS and CDR2 YFSETQ come from the germline V gene. Here the CDR3 reads CASSLYGPASGESQGYNEQFF. CDR3 in DNA: TGCGCCAGCAGCTTGTACGGGCCTGCTAGCGGGGAGTCACAGGGCTACAATGAGCAGTTCTTC.